Listed here are 17 T cell receptor beta chains from one sample, sequenced in a study of beta chain features in type 1 diabetes. Isolated RNA was reverse transcribed in full, so expressed TCRB transcripts were sequenced. Sequencing used immunoSEQ multiplex PCR; TCRdb keeps in-frame clones, though not all of them. This sample has under 25,000 clones, with 50% found just once. Sequencing was done on a sample of stem cell memory CD4+ T cells from blood. The receptors shown here come from a man younger than 35 in good health.

This clone has more than one count but fewer than ten. The gene calls are TRBV18 and TRBJ2-5, with a tentative D call TRBD1 (5 bases). Trimming stripped 3 bases from V and 3 bases from J, with 8 bases between. Germline loops: CDR1 KGHSH, CDR2 LQKENI. CDR3 length: 13 amino acids. CDR3 coding DNA: TGTGCCAGCTCACCCCTAGGGGAAGAGACCCAGTACTTC. This codes for CASSPLGEETQYF.

This sequence joins TRBV18 and TRBJ1-1; D unresolved. The CDR3 totals 14 residues. Germline V CDR1 and CDR2: KGHSH, LQKENI. Trimming removed 2 bases from V and 3 bases from J, with 10 bases in between. The CDR3 spells CASSPDTGYTEAFF. In DNA form, the CDR3 reads TGTGCCAGCTCACCAGACACCGGTTACACTGAAGCTTTCTTT.

This chain connects TRBV6-1 to TRBJ2-5, with D maybe TRBD2 (7 bases). The length of the CDR3 is 15 residues. The V and J ends lost 1 base and 5 bases respectively, with 14 bases between them. Per germline, CDR1 MNHNS and CDR2 SASEGT. The CDR3 loop reads CASSEGAGAWETQYF. The DNA of the CDR3 is TGTGCCAGCAGTGAAGGGGCGGGGGCGTGGGAGACCCAGTACTTC.

This clone has only a few counts. The chain joins TRBV28 to TRBJ1-2; weak D call: TRBD1 (5 bases). The CDR3 has 11 residues. Trimming left V 8 bases short and J 4 bases short, with 8 bases between. Germline-derived CDR1 and CDR2 are MDHEN and SYDVKM. CDR3 bases: TGTGCCAGCGCCGACAGCTATGGCTACACCTTC. This translates into CASADSYGYTF.

This clone was picked up a small number of times. The rearrangement joins TRBV23-1 to TRBJ1-2, with 8 nucleotides matching TRBD1. TRBV23-1 belongs to the ORF category, with a function that is uncertain. The CDR3 spans 16 residues. The V segment lost 8 bases and the J segment 4 bases; nucleotides outside the gene matches: 15. In DNA, the CDR3 is TGCGCCAGCGGACGATCAGACAGGGGCTGGGGCTATGGCTACACCTTC. Residues: CASGRSDRGWGYGYTF.

Worth noting for this clone: The junction and the germline gene differ at one end; a read error may be behind it. The V gene is TRBV6-6, the J gene TRBJ1-3; tentative D call: TRBD1 (5 bases). The CDR3 is 16 residues long. Germline CDR1 MNHNY, CDR2 SVGAGI (reference sequence). The CDR3 DNA is TGTGCCAGCAGTAACTCCGGGACTCTCTCTGGAAACACCATATATTTT. It is translated as CASSNSGTLSGNTIYF.

The CDR3 DNA is TGTGCCAGCAGTGAAGCGGGCACTCCAAATGAGCAGTTCTTC. This codes for CASSEAGTPNEQFF. V and J are TRBV6-1 and TRBJ2-1; D is undetermined. The V end was cut by 0 bases, the J end by 7 bases, with 10 bases between. This CDR3 has 14 amino acids. Germline CDR1 MNHNS, CDR2 SASEGT.

In this sample, this clone turned up a few times. The V call is TRBV29-1, the J call TRBJ2-3, with TRBD2 identical over 15 bases. V dropped 8 bases and J dropped 4; count of bases not matched to a gene: 4. In germline, CDR1 is SQVTM, CDR2 ANQGSEA. The CDR3 is 14 amino acids. CDR3 DNA sequence: TGCAGCCACGGGACTAGCGGGGGGTCAGATACGCAGTATTTT. This translates into CSHGTSGGSDTQYF.

V is TRBV12-5 and J is TRBJ1-2; 7 bases map to TRBD1. This CDR3 region has 16 residues. Germline V gene data show CDR1 as LGHNT and CDR2 as FRNRAP. The V and J ends lost 0 bases and 7 bases, in that order; junction bases with no gene match: 11. In nucleotides, the CDR3 is TGTGCTAGTGGTTTGGTCCCCGCGGACAGGTTTCGTGGCTACACCTTC. Translation: CASGLVPADRFRGYTF.

This clone has just a few counts. The chain is built from TRBV7-2 and TRBJ2-7; 7 bases align to TRBD1. Trimming removed 5 bases from V and 2 bases from J; junction bases left unmatched: 6. Germline values: CDR1 SGHTA, CDR2 FQGNSA. The CDR3 sequence is 14 residues long. The CDR3 bases are TGTGCCAGCAGCCCCCGACAGGGTCCCTACGAGCAGTACTTC. Translated: CASSPRQGPYEQYF.

This clone was detected once. The chain joins TRBV4-3 to TRBJ1-2; weak D call: TRBD1 (5 bases). The CDR3 contains 14 residues. V lost 0 bases to trimming and J lost 4 bases, with 9 bases between them. The germline V gene has CDR1 LGHNA and CDR2 YSLEER. The CDR3 is CASSQDRAGYGYTF. In DNA, the CDR3 is TGCGCCAGCAGCCAAGACAGGGCCGGCTATGGCTACACCTTC.

The chain has TRBV7-2 and TRBJ2-5; D not resolved. CDR3 size: 13 residues. Germline lookup yields CDR1 SGHTA and CDR2 FQGNSA. Trimming took off 2 bases at V and 3 bases at J, with 7 bases between the two ends. The CDR3 loop is CASSLPEKETQYF. Written as DNA, the CDR3 is TGTGCCAGCAGCTTACCAGAAAAAGAGACCCAGTACTTC.

J is TRBJ2-1 and V is TRBV30; 9 bases fit TRBD1. Trimming at V came to 7 bases and at J to 7 bases, leaving 5 bases not matched to a gene. Per the germline V gene, CDR1 is GTSNPN and CDR2 is SVGIG (reference sequence). This CDR3 has 12 amino acids. The CDR3: CALGQGRNEQFF. The CDR3 region has the DNA TGTGCCTTAGGACAGGGGAGGAATGAGCAGTTCTTC.

J is TRBJ2-2 and V is TRBV18, with 9 positions matching TRBD1. The trim removed 5 bases at V and 1 base at J, leaving 2 bases unmatched. The CDR3 loop spans 15 amino acids. The germline V gene has CDR1 KGHSH and CDR2 LQKENI. CDR3 in DNA: TGTGCCAGCTCAGGACAGGGGCGGAACACCGGGGAGCTGTTTTTT. Amino acid sequence: CASSGQGRNTGELFF.

The rearrangement links TRBV18 to TRBJ2-1, with 7 bases matching TRBD1. Trimming at V came to 3 bases and at J to 5 bases, leaving 4 bases not matched to a gene. CDR3 length equals 14 residues. From germline, CDR1 is KGHSH and CDR2 LQKENI. This CDR3 is CASSPSTGNNEQFF. The DNA for the CDR3 is TGTGCCAGCTCACCTTCGACAGGGAACAATGAGCAGTTCTTC.

The rearrangement joins TRBV4-1 to TRBJ2-7, with TRBD1 identical over 7 bases. The CDR3 has 16 residues. Germline lookup yields CDR1 MGHRA and CDR2 YSYEKL. The trim removed 4 bases at V and 0 bases at J, leaving 9 bases unmatched. CDR3 nucleotides: TGCGCCAGCAGCCCACACCCAGGGGGAAGCTCCTACGAGCAGTACTTC. Translated, it gives CASSPHPGGSSYEQYF.

This clone was seen more than once but under ten times. The chain carries TRBV5-4 and TRBJ1-4; D is ambiguous. The ends were cut back, 4 bases at V and 0 bases at J, with 10 bases in the middle. This CDR3 is built from 15 residues. Germline CDR1 SGHNT, CDR2 YYREEE (reference sequence). The CDR3 coding sequence is TGTGCCAGCAGCGTAGACATCTCAACTAATGAAAAACTGTTTTTT. Its translation is CASSVDISTNEKLFF.